The 28 T cell receptor beta chains below all came from one sample that was sequenced in a study of blood T cell repertoires in COVID-19. Sequencing used immunoSEQ multiplex PCR; TCRdb keeps in-frame clones, though not all of them. The table includes around 300,000 clones, around 85% detected once. Sequenced input: PBMCs or T cells enriched from blood (not recorded which). These receptors came from a woman aged 40 to 55 who had recovered from COVID-19.

The genes are TRBV28 and TRBJ1-3, with D possibly matching TRBD1 (5 bases). This CDR3 contains 15 residues. V was pared by 2 bases and J by 0 bases, with 8 bases between. Germline V gives CDR1 MDHEN, CDR2 SYDVKM. The CDR3 region has the DNA TGTGCCAGCAGTTTACTCGGGGGCTCTGGAAACACCATATATTTT. It codes for CASSLLGGSGNTIYF.

The chain employs TRBV4-3 and TRBJ2-5; 9 nucleotides line up with TRBD1. Germline V lookup: CDR1 LGHNA, CDR2 YSLEER. CDR3 length: 17 residues. V gave up 5 bases and J gave up 3 bases; unmatched junction bases: 13. The CDR3 nucleotides are TGCGCCAGCAGCAGCACACTGGGACAGGGAGCCGAAGAGACCCAGTACTTC. This translates into CASSSTLGQGAEETQYF.

Details on this clone: The sample holds other DNA sequences that translate to the same CDR3. The CDR3 sequence is CASSPRTGMNTEAFF. The CDR3, as DNA: TGTGCCAGCTCACCCCGGACAGGGATGAACACTGAAGCTTTCTTT. The rearrangement joins TRBV18 to TRBJ1-1; 8 bases match TRBD1. The CDR3 consists of 15 residues. J gave up 0 bases and V 3 bases, and 3 bases lay outside the gene matches. Looked up from germline, CDR1 is KGHSH and CDR2 is LQKENI.

V usage is TRBV5-6 and J usage is TRBJ2-7; 8 bases are a match to TRBD2. In germline, CDR1 is SGHDT, CDR2 YYEEEE. Trimming took 4 bases from V and 0 from J; bases not matched to a gene: 12. The CDR3 is 17 residues long. The CDR3 loop is CASSLGVAGQTSYEQYF. CDR3 DNA sequence: TGTGCCAGCAGCCTCGGGGTAGCGGGACAAACCTCCTACGAGCAGTACTTC.

The genes are TRBV7-9 and TRBJ2-4, with D unresolved. This CDR3 contains 14 residues. The germline V gene encodes CDR1 SEHNR and CDR2 FQNEAQ (reference sequence). Trimming removed 5 bases from V and 1 base from J, with 9 bases in between. CDR3 protein: CASSPRWAKNIQYF. DNA of the CDR3: TGTGCCAGCAGCCCGAGGTGGGCCAAAAACATTCAGTACTTC.

The chain employs TRBV5-1 and TRBJ2-7; 10 nucleotides match TRBD2. The germline CDR1 and CDR2 sequences are SGHRS and YFSETQ. V shed 1 base and J 3 bases; nucleotides not matched to a gene: 7. The CDR3 totals 16 residues. CDR3 protein: CASSLPGTSDFYEQYF. Written as DNA, the CDR3 is TGCGCCAGCAGCTTGCCCGGGACTAGCGACTTCTACGAGCAGTACTTC.

The rearrangement links TRBV19 to TRBJ2-7; TRBD1 aligns across 9 bases. The J segment lost 0 bases and the V segment lost 5 bases, leaving 8 bases of the junction unmatched. CDR3 length equals 16 residues. Germline V gene lookup returns CDR1 LNHDA and CDR2 SQIVND (reference sequence). The CDR3, as DNA: TGTGCCAGTAGTGACCTCCCGGGACAGGGCTCCTACGAGCAGTACTTC. Translation: CASSDLPGQGSYEQYF.

This clone was picked up one time. The rearrangement links TRBV6-5 to TRBJ2-7; tentative D call: TRBD1 (6 bases). V gave up 6 bases and J gave up 2 bases, with 8 bases separating them. The germline V gene encodes CDR1 MNHEY and CDR2 SVGAGI. The CDR3 runs to 12 residues. The CDR3 reads CASRQGPYEQYF. The CDR3 DNA sequence: TGTGCCAGCAGACAGGGCCCCTACGAGCAGTACTTC.

The rearrangement uses TRBV28 and TRBJ2-5; maybe TRBD2 (7 bases). The CDR3 is 15 amino acids. The V gene's germline CDR1 is MDHEN and CDR2 SYDVKM. The germline V and J ends were trimmed by 2 bases and 8 bases, with 18 bases remaining between them. CDR3 protein: CASSLASGEGGTQYF. DNA for the CDR3: TGTGCCAGCAGTTTAGCGTCCGGGGAGGGGGGCACCCAGTACTTC.

V usage is TRBV28 and J usage is TRBJ1-5; 7 bases match TRBD1. CDR1 and CDR2 (germline): MDHEN, SYDVKM. The CDR3 totals 17 residues. J was trimmed by 2 bases and V by 5 bases; bases with no gene match: 12. The CDR3 DNA sequence: TGTGCCAGCAGTCATAAACAGGGGTCTTTAGGCAATCAGCCCCAGCATTTT. It encodes CASSHKQGSLGNQPQHF. The full variable domain, with the rest looked up from reference TRBV28 and TRBJ1-5, is DVKVTQSSRYLVKRTGEKVFLECVQDMDHENMFWYRQDPGLGLRLIYFSYDVKMKEKGDIPEGYSVSREKKERFSLILESASTNQTSMYLCASSHKQGSLGNQPQHFGDGTRLSIL.

The rearrangement joins TRBV7-9 to TRBJ1-1; TRBD1 matches at 7 bases. Germline CDR1 reads SEHNR; CDR2 reads FQNEAQ (reference sequence). The junction had 6 bases not matched to a gene; V was cut back by 4 bases and J by 4 bases. The CDR3 extends over 14 amino acids. In DNA, the CDR3 is TGTGCCAGCAGCTACCTGACAGGGAGCACTGAAGCTTTCTTT. Translation gives CASSYLTGSTEAFF. Looking up the rest from reference TRBV7-9 and TRBJ1-1 gives the full variable domain: DTGVSQNPRHKITKRGQNVTFRCDPISEHNRLYWYRQTLGQGPEFLTYFQNEAQLEKSRLLSDRFSAERPKGSFSTLEIQRTEQGDSAMYLCASSYLTGSTEAFFGQGTRLTVV.

J is TRBJ1-4 and V is TRBV21-1. TRBV21-1 is deemed a pseudogene. This CDR3 is built from 12 residues. CDR3 DNA: TGTGCCAGCTCCCGGGGAGGGGAAAAACTGTTTTTT. Translating gives CASSRGGEKLFF.

In its sample, this clone was seen once. The CDR3 DNA sequence: TGTGCCAGCAGTTGGGAGGAGGTTACCTACGAGCAGTACTTC. Translating it yields CASSWEEVTYEQYF. V is TRBV28 and J is TRBJ2-7; tentatively, D is TRBD2 (6 bases). The V end lost 4 bases, the J end lost 2 bases, and 12 bases lay between the germline ends. Germline CDR1 reads MDHEN; CDR2 reads SYDVKM. This CDR3 is built from 14 residues.

The rearrangement uses TRBV23-1 and TRBJ2-3; D remains unclear. TRBV23-1 is treated as an ORF (open reading frame) with a function not yet certain. V lost 4 bases and J 6 bases, leaving 8 bases between the germline ends. The CDR3 totals 12 residues. The CDR3 DNA reads as TGCGCCAGCAGTCCCCTGGAGGATACGCAGTATTTT. As protein: CASSPLEDTQYF.

CDR3 amino acids: CASSRDIQETQYF. The CDR3 DNA is TGTGCCAGCAGCCGGGACATCCAAGAGACCCAGTACTTC. The chain has TRBV2 and TRBJ2-5; tentatively, D is TRBD1 (6 bases). V shed 6 bases and J shed 1 base, with 9 bases lying between them. This CDR3 is 13 amino acids long. The germline V gene has CDR1 SNHLY and CDR2 FYNNEI.

The rearrangement uses TRBV3-1 (or the pseudogene TRBV3-2) and TRBJ2-7; D possibly corresponds to TRBD1 (5 bases). This CDR3 has 15 residues. In germline, CDR1 is LGHDT, CDR2 YNNKEL (reference sequence). V was trimmed by 6 bases and J by 2 bases, leaving 17 bases between them. CDR3 nucleotides: TGTGCCAGCAGTCCGGAAGCAGGGTTCCCCTACGAGCAGTACTTC. It encodes CASSPEAGFPYEQYF.

This chain links TRBV5-1 with TRBJ2-5; perhaps TRBD2 as D (6 bases). Germline assignment: CDR1 SGHRS and CDR2 YFSETQ. CDR3 length equals 16 residues. V was trimmed by 3 bases and J by 2 bases, leaving 17 bases between them. The CDR3 nucleotides read TGCGCCAGCAGCTCACTGGTCTCGCGGGGTCAAGAGACCCAGTACTTC. Its translation: CASSSLVSRGQETQYF.

J is TRBJ2-5 and V is TRBV4-1, with 7 positions matching TRBD1. CDR3 length equals 16 residues. V shed 4 bases and J 4 bases; nucleotides not matched to a gene: 12. Germline V CDR1 and CDR2: MGHRA, YSYEKL. The CDR3 DNA is TGCGCCAGCAGCCCCTTAACCGGGACAGAGGTAGAGACCCAGTACTTC. Its protein product is CASSPLTGTEVETQYF.

V usage is TRBV7-9 and J usage is TRBJ1-4; D is possibly TRBD1 (6 bases). The CDR3 is made up of 17 amino acids. Germline values: CDR1 SEHNR, CDR2 FQNEAQ (reference sequence). Between the trimmed V and J ends, which lost 3 bases and 2 bases, there was a span of 16 bases. The CDR3 sequence is CASSLGTGRGTNEKLFF. The DNA for the CDR3 is TGTGCCAGCAGCTTGGGTACAGGGAGAGGCACTAATGAAAAACTGTTTTTT.

This clone was observed a single time. The chain joins TRBV7-8 to TRBJ2-7, with TRBD1 identical over 9 bases. With 5 bases clipped from V and 5 bases from J, the junction kept 7 bases outside the gene matches. Germline V CDR1 and CDR2: SGHVS, FQNEAQ. The CDR3 is 14 amino acids. This CDR3 is CASSKQGAGHEQYF. CDR3 DNA sequence: TGTGCCAGCAGCAAACAGGGGGCAGGGCACGAGCAGTACTTC.

CDR3 nucleotides: TGTGCCAGCAGCATCAGGGAAGGCAATGAGCAGTTCTTC. Translated: CASSIREGNEQFF. The rearrangement links TRBV13 to TRBJ2-1, with D tentatively TRBD1 (5 bases). The CDR3 sequence is 13 residues long. The ends were cut back, 5 bases at V and 6 bases at J, with 11 bases in the middle. Germline CDR1 and CDR2: PRHDT and FYEKMQ (reference sequence).

The gene calls are TRBV18 and TRBJ2-1; 8 bases align to TRBD2. After removal of 3 bases from V and 5 bases from J, the junction contained 12 bases not matched to a gene. Germline V gene lookup returns CDR1 KGHSH and CDR2 LQKENI. This CDR3 region has 17 residues. The CDR3 reads CASSPGEGSGDHNEQFF. Here the CDR3 DNA reads TGTGCCAGCTCACCCGGGGAAGGTAGCGGGGATCACAATGAGCAGTTCTTC.

The J gene is TRBJ1-1, the V gene TRBV7-8; a possible D gene is TRBD1 (6 bases). This CDR3 has 16 residues. Trimming took 4 bases from V and 5 from J, leaving 20 bases between them. CDR1 is SGHVS, CDR2 FQNEAQ, per germline. The DNA of the CDR3 is TGTGCCAGCAGCTCCAACACAGGGTTAAGTAGGACTGAAGCTTTCTTT. It translates to CASSSNTGLSRTEAFF.

For this clone: Its ends do not fully match the called genes, so a read error is possible. This chain joins TRBV6-5 and TRBJ2-7, with TRBD2 matching 15 bases. There are 13 residues in the CDR3. Germline V gives CDR1 MNHEY, CDR2 SVGAGI. The DNA for the CDR3 is TGTGCCAGCAGGGGACTAGCGGGAGGAGAGCATTACTTC. The encoded protein is CASRGLAGGEHYF.

The rearrangement links TRBV3-1 (or the pseudogene TRBV3-2) to TRBJ1-1; tentative D call: TRBD1 (6 bases). CDR3 length equals 14 residues. Trimming cost V 3 bases and J 3 bases, with 11 bases left between them. The germline V gene has CDR1 LGHDT and CDR2 YNNKEL (reference sequence). CDR3 nucleotide sequence: TGTGCCAGCAGCCAGCTGACAGGCCACACTGAAGCTTTCTTT. This encodes CASSQLTGHTEAFF.

This chain uses TRBV5-4 with TRBJ2-7; TRBD2 aligns across 11 bases. V lost 3 bases, J lost 5 bases, and 7 bases stayed unmatched. The CDR3 length is 15 residues. CDR1 is SGHNT, CDR2 YYREEE, per germline (reference sequence). In nucleotides, the CDR3 is TGTGCCAGCAGCTCAGTAGCGGGAGGGCCGCACGAGCAGTACTTC. It specifies CASSSVAGGPHEQYF.

V usage is TRBV7-2 and J usage is TRBJ1-2; possibly TRBD1 for D (5 bases). V was clipped by 1 base and J by 4 bases, with 16 bases between them. The CDR3 covers 16 residues. CDR1 is SGHTA, CDR2 FQGNSA, per germline. For the CDR3, the DNA is TGTGCCAGCAGCTTAGTCTCCCTTGGGGGGTTCTATGGCTACACCTTC. Translation gives CASSLVSLGGFYGYTF.

This rearrangement joins TRBV10-2 to TRBJ2-1; 9 nucleotides align to TRBD2. Losses at the gene ends were 7 bases for V and 5 bases for J; bases not matched to a gene: 3. The CDR3 sequence is 13 residues long. Germline-derived CDR1 and CDR2 are WSHSY and SAAADI. CDR3 sequence (DNA): TGCGCCAGCACCCTAGCGGGACACAATGAGCAGTTCTTC. Translating it yields CASTLAGHNEQFF.